The 21 T cell receptor beta chains presented below share a single source sample, sequenced in a study of shared clonotypes between healthy human individuals. Clones were read by immunoSEQ multiplex PCR, and TCRdb kept only the in-frame ones, dropping some. This table has over 1.5 million clones, under 99% appearing once. The specimen was naive CD4+ T cells sorted from blood. The sample's subset: CD45RA+ positively selected. The receptors stem from a man under 40 in good health.

This chain links TRBV15 with TRBJ2-7; no firm D call. CDR3 length equals 16 residues. Germline CDR1 is LNHNV and CDR2 is YYDKDF (reference sequence). V lost 3 bases, J lost 0 bases, and 15 bases lay in between. The CDR3 nucleotides read TGTGCCACCAGCAGGGGTTCTTACGACAACTCCTACGAGCAGTACTTC. Its protein is CATSRGSYDNSYEQYF.

This sequence joins TRBV25-1 and TRBJ2-7; a weak D match, TRBD2 (6 bases). Per germline, CDR1 MGHDK and CDR2 SYGVNS. The CDR3 is made up of 13 amino acids. V lost 6 bases and J 10 bases, leaving 19 bases between the germline ends. The CDR3 loop is CASSPVGLALQYF. Here the CDR3 DNA reads TGTGCCAGCAGCCCGGTGGGGCTAGCGTTACAGTACTTC.

The V call is TRBV29-1, the J call TRBJ1-1; TRBD1 is a possible D gene (5 bases). The CDR3 consists of 14 residues. CDR1 is SQVTM and CDR2 is ANQGSEA in the germline V gene. The ends were cut back, 0 bases at V and 8 bases at J, with 16 bases in the middle. The CDR3 loop is CSVEEVIRAGEAFF. The CDR3 DNA reads TGCAGCGTTGAAGAGGTGATCAGGGCTGGAGAAGCTTTCTTT.

V is TRBV6-4 and J is TRBJ2-3, with 10 bases lining up with TRBD2. Germline CDR1 and CDR2: MRHNA and SNTAGT. V shed 6 bases, J shed 4 bases, and the junction held 4 bases outside the gene matches. The CDR3 is 14 residues long. Here the CDR3 DNA reads TGTGCCAGCAGAGCGGGAGGGAGAGCAGATACGCAGTATTTT. Its protein product is CASRAGGRADTQYF.

CDR3 in DNA: TGTGCCAGCAGCTTAAATGGGGGATTCACTGAAGCTTTCTTT. Its protein is CASSLNGGFTEAFF. The chain couples TRBV7-2 to TRBJ1-1; D is perhaps TRBD1 (5 bases). The germline V gene has CDR1 SGHTA and CDR2 FQGNSA. CDR3 size: 14 residues. The V end lost 2 bases, the J end lost 4 bases, and 11 bases lay between the germline ends.

Comment on this clone: The same CDR3 arises from other DNA sequences in this sample as well. This chain uses TRBV5-6 with TRBJ2-5, with D uncertain. Germline V lookup: CDR1 SGHDT, CDR2 YYEEEE. The length of the CDR3 is 11 residues. V was trimmed by 1 base and J by 4 bases, leaving 2 bases between them. CDR3 in amino acids: CASSLTETQYF. The CDR3 nucleotides are TGTGCCAGCAGCTTGACAGAGACCCAGTACTTC. The variable domain in full, completed from reference TRBV5-6 and TRBJ2-5, reads DAGVTQSPTHLIKTRGQQVTLRCSPKSGHDTVSWYQQALGQGPQFIFQYYEEEERQRGNFPDRFSGHQFPNYSSELNVNALLLGDSALYLCASSLTETQYFGPGTRLLVL.

CDR3 DNA: TGCAGCGTTGAAGATCCGGGGGCGAGAGGCTACACCTTC. Translated: CSVEDPGARGYTF. The gene calls are TRBV29-1 and TRBJ1-2; D may be TRBD1 (6 bases). The CDR3 has 13 amino acids. CDR1 is SQVTM, CDR2 ANQGSEA, per germline. V shed 0 bases and J shed 8 bases, with 13 bases lying between them.

The chain employs TRBV28 and TRBJ1-1; D is undetermined. This CDR3 spans 13 amino acids. The ends were cut back, 10 bases at V and 0 bases at J, with 12 bases in the middle. Per the germline V gene, CDR1 is MDHEN and CDR2 is SYDVKM. The DNA of the CDR3 is TGTGCCATCCAAGGCTGGGTGAACACTGAAGCTTTCTTT. Residues: CAIQGWVNTEAFF.

V gene TRBV23-1 combines with J gene TRBJ2-1, with a tentative D call TRBD2 (5 bases). TRBV23-1 has ORF status, its function being uncertain. V lost 4 bases to trimming and J lost 5 bases, with 9 bases between them. The CDR3 extends over 13 amino acids. CDR3: CASSPLVDNEQFF. The CDR3, as DNA: TGCGCCAGCAGTCCACTAGTAGACAATGAGCAGTTCTTC.

The J gene is TRBJ2-1, the V gene TRBV9; D ambiguous. The CDR3 is made up of 15 amino acids. CDR1 and CDR2 (germline): SGDLS, YYNGEE. V shed 0 bases and J shed 2 bases, with 9 bases lying between them. The CDR3 protein is CASSVGSRPYNEQFF. The CDR3 DNA follows: TGTGCCAGCAGCGTAGGTAGTCGACCCTACAATGAGCAGTTCTTC.

The gene calls are TRBV18 and TRBJ2-7; either TRBD1 or TRBD2 may supply D (5 bases each). Germline V gives CDR1 KGHSH, CDR2 LQKENI. The V and J ends lost 3 bases and 9 bases respectively, with 21 bases between them. The CDR3 runs to 15 residues. CDR3 coding DNA: TGTGCCAGCTCACCCACCGGGGACCCGCAGGTCGTGCAGTACTTC. This codes for CASSPTGDPQVVQYF.

Comments on this clone: The same CDR3 arises from other DNA sequences in this sample as well. The rearrangement joins TRBV5-1 to TRBJ2-1, with 9 bases identical to TRBD2. With 4 bases clipped from V and 0 bases from J, the junction kept 2 bases outside the gene matches. This CDR3 is 15 amino acids long. Germline V gene sequence: CDR1 SGHRS, CDR2 YFSETQ. The CDR3 spells CASSPGLASYNEQFF. The CDR3 region has the DNA TGCGCCAGCAGCCCGGGACTAGCCTCCTACAATGAGCAGTTCTTC. The entire variable domain, with the rest obtained from reference TRBV5-1 and TRBJ2-1, is as follows: KAGVTQTPRYLIKTRGQQVTLSCSPISGHRSVSWYQQTPGQGLQFLFEYFSETQRNKGNFPGRFSGRQFSNSRSEMNVSTLELGDSALYLCASSPGLASYNEQFFGPGTRLTVL.

About this clone: Distinct nucleotide sequences in the sample also encode this CDR3. This chain connects TRBV28 to TRBJ1-5, with D tentatively TRBD1 (6 bases). From germline, CDR1 is MDHEN and CDR2 SYDVKM. Trimming removed 2 bases from V and 5 bases from J, with 7 bases in between. This CDR3 comprises 13 residues. CDR3 in DNA: TGTGCCAGCAGTTTAGACAGGTATCAGCCCCAGCATTTT. This sequence encodes CASSLDRYQPQHF. Supplemented by reference TRBV28 and TRBJ1-5, the full variable domain reads DVKVTQSSRYLVKRTGEKVFLECVQDMDHENMFWYRQDPGLGLRLIYFSYDVKMKEKGDIPEGYSVSREKKERFSLILESASTNQTSMYLCASSLDRYQPQHFGDGTRLSIL.

V is TRBV4-3 and J is TRBJ2-5; tentative D call: TRBD2 (6 bases). Trimming left V 4 bases short and J 0 bases short, with 9 bases between. The CDR3 contains 14 residues. CDR1 and CDR2 from the germline V gene are LGHNA and YSLEER. For the CDR3, the DNA is TGCGCCAGCAGCCGCCGACTAGACCAAGAGACCCAGTACTTC. It encodes CASSRRLDQETQYF.

The V and J genes are TRBV10-1 and TRBJ1-1; the match to TRBD1 covers 8 bases. This CDR3 is 14 amino acids long. The germline CDR1 and CDR2 sequences are WNHNN and SYGVQD (reference sequence). The ends lost 2 bases at V and 10 bases at J; junction bases unmatched: 9. The CDR3 reads CASSETMDRAGAFF. The CDR3 DNA sequence: TGCGCCAGCAGTGAGACGATGGACAGGGCTGGAGCTTTCTTT.

The chain links TRBV18 to TRBJ1-3; weak D call: TRBD1 (5 bases). The germline gives CDR1 KGHSH, CDR2 LQKENI. The V end lost 0 bases, the J end lost 3 bases, and 9 bases lay between the germline ends. The CDR3 has 15 amino acids. CDR3 bases: TGTGCCAGCTCACCACCGGCGGGGCTTGGAAACACCATATATTTT. This encodes CASSPPAGLGNTIYF.

The gene calls are TRBV7-2 and TRBJ2-3; D tentatively fits TRBD1 or TRBD2 (5 bases each). The V and J ends lost 2 bases and 0 bases respectively, with 12 bases between them. Germline V gene data show CDR1 as SGHTA and CDR2 as FQGNSA. The CDR3 is made up of 16 amino acids. CDR3 DNA: TGTGCCAGCAGCTTATCCCGGGGCGCCAGCACAGATACGCAGTATTTT. Translated, it gives CASSLSRGASTDTQYF.

This chain uses TRBV14 with TRBJ2-7; possibly TRBD2 for D (5 bases). Germline CDR1 and CDR2: SGHDN and FVKESK. The CDR3 has 13 amino acids. V gave up 4 bases and J gave up 4 bases, with 11 bases separating them. The CDR3 here is CASSRPGSYEQYF. CDR3 DNA sequence: TGTGCCAGCAGCCGTCCGGGGAGTTACGAGCAGTACTTC.

The rearrangement uses TRBV5-1 and TRBJ2-1; TRBD2 matches at 8 bases. This CDR3 region has 16 residues. CDR1 SGHRS and CDR2 YFSETQ come from the germline V gene. The ends lost 4 bases at V and 3 bases at J; junction bases unmatched: 9. The CDR3 nucleotides read TGCGCCAGCAGCCCCGGTACCGGGAGGGACTACAATGAGCAGTTCTTC. This translates into CASSPGTGRDYNEQFF.

The chain carries TRBV28 and TRBJ2-2; D may be TRBD2 (6 bases). The CDR3 has 14 amino acids. Germline CDR1 reads MDHEN; CDR2 reads SYDVKM. V dropped 6 bases and J dropped 7 bases, with 15 bases sitting between them. CDR3 amino acids: CASSRRRASGELFF. The CDR3 nucleotides are TGTGCCAGCAGCCGTAGGAGGGCGAGCGGGGAGCTGTTTTTT.

The gene calls are TRBV5-1 and TRBJ2-1, with 12 positions matching TRBD2. CDR3 length: 16 amino acids. Germline V gene sequence: CDR1 SGHRS, CDR2 YFSETQ. The junction had 6 bases not matched to a gene; V was cut back by 4 bases and J by 4 bases. The CDR3 loop reads CASSPRTSGVYNEQFF. CDR3 nucleotides: TGCGCCAGCAGCCCCCGGACTAGCGGGGTTTACAATGAGCAGTTCTTC.